The text below deals with one T cell receptor (beta chain). Its specificity is not known. Assay: immunoSEQ multiplex PCR; the TCRdb copy retains only in-frame clones and omits some. In the table there are about 130,000 clones, approximately 90% of which are singletons. This record belongs to a study of T cell responses to AZD1222 COVID-19 vaccine. Study-wide findings and caveats: Rises in breadth and depth of Spike-specific TCRs came after two AZD1222 doses.

This specimen consisted of peripheral blood, obtained on day 0 of AZD1222 vaccination. This clonotype originated in an adult in good health.

CDR3 residues: CASIHRGPPYF. The DNA for the CDR3 is TGTGCCAGCATTCACCGGGGGCCCCCGTACTTC. The rearrangement joins TRBV6-5 to TRBJ2-5, with D perhaps given as TRBD1 or TRBD2 (6 bases each). The V gene's germline CDR1 is MNHEY and CDR2 SVGAGI. The CDR3 is made up of 11 amino acids. V was cut by 7 bases and J by 13 bases, with 16 bases left in between.